Listed below are T cell receptor beta chains from one sample, sequenced in a study of lymphopenia after photon versus proton radiotherapy. Libraries were prepared by immunoSEQ multiplex PCR; TCRdb keeps only in-frame clonotypes and omits some of them. The sample contains several thousand clones, 88% of which appear only once. Sample: peripheral blood, taken from a patient treated with photon-based radiotherapy. Receptor source: an elderly man with cholangiocarcinoma. The CDR3 runs from the conserved cysteine through the conserved F or W. D genes are given only for firm matches. Clone size is given for some rows only: seen once, a few or many times, or a class if the clone is expanded.

NA,TRBV9,NA,TRBJ1-1,CASSVKGDTEAFF,TGTGCCAGCAGCGTTAAGGGCGACACTGAAGCTTTCTTT
NA,TRBV6-1,NA,TRBJ2-4,CASRSRDIQYF,TGTGCCAGTAGAAGCCGGGACATTCAGTACTTC
NA,TRBV21-1,NA,TRBJ2-2,CASSLGHPRYTGELFF,TGTGCCAGCAGCCTAGGGCACCCTAGATACACCGGGGAGCTGTTTTTT
NA,TRBV28,TRBD2,TRBJ2-3,CASGGSTDTQYF,TGTGCCTCGGGGGGAAGCACAGATACGCAGTATTTT
NA,TRBV5-1,NA,TRBJ1-4,CASSPGTGQEKLFF,TGCGCCAGCAGCCCGGGAACAGGCCAAGAAAAACTGTTTTTT
NA,TRBV19,NA,TRBJ2-6,CASTQPSSGANVLTF,TGTGCCAGTACCCAGCCAAGCTCTGGGGCCAACGTCCTGACTTTC
NA,TRBV11-1,TRBD1,TRBJ2-7,CASSFGTGGEQYF,TGTGCCAGCAGCTTCGGGACAGGGGGCGAGCAGTACTTC
NA,TRBV5-1,NA,TRBJ1-1,CASSPLAGQQSLQGFAEAFF,TGCGCCAGCAGCCCCCTGGCAGGTCAACAATCCCTTCAGGGTTTCGCTGAAGCTTTCTTT
few,TRBV28,TRBD1,TRBJ1-5,CASLGQGYQPQHF,TGTGCCAGCCTCGGACAGGGATATCAGCCCCAGCATTTT
once,TRBV5-1,NA,TRBJ2-3,CASFPGPNPTDTQYF,TGCGCCAGCTTTCCGGGACCCAACCCAACAGATACGCAGTATTTT
NA,TRBV7-8,NA,TRBJ2-7,CASSVPDRPYEQYF,TGTGCCAGCAGCGTCCCCGATAGGCCCTACGAGCAGTACTTC